The present T cell receptor beta chain was sequenced within a study of blood T cell repertoires in COVID-19. The wider study: T cells, B-cell-depleted T cells, or PBMCs provided the cDNA or gDNA that served as material.

Authors' processing steps: Amplified reference gene primers provided the basis for estimating nucleated cell counts. Libraries were prepared by immunoSEQ multiplex PCR; TCRdb keeps only in-frame clonotypes and omits some of them. From that table come the V and J calls and clone size; the DNA was used to work out D and trimming. The sample records 150,000 to 200,000 clones, 70% to 90% being singletons. Participants were placed into cohorts based on the clinical history they reported. Before being deemed recovered, Cohort 3 donors had two negative PCRs, clearance, or symptom resolution. The TCR sequence derives from a man between 35 and 55 years old who had recovered from COVID-19. The sequencing input was PBMCs or T cells enriched from blood (not recorded which).

The CDR3 nucleotides are TGTGCCAGCAGCCAAGAAGGGACAGGAGATTATGGCTACACCTTC. Protein sequence: CASSQEGTGDYGYTF. V usage is TRBV3-1 (or the pseudogene TRBV3-2) and J usage is TRBJ1-2; 8 bases line up with TRBD1. The CDR3 runs to 15 residues. Germline-derived CDR1 and CDR2 are LGHDT and YNNKEL (reference sequence). V shed 0 bases, J shed 5 bases, and the junction held 5 bases outside the gene matches.